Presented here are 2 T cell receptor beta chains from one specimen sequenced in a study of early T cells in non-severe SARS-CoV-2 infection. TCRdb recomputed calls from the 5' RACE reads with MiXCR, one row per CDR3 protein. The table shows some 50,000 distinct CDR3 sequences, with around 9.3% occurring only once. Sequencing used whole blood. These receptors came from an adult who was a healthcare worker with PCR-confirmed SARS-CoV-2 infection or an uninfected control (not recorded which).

The DNA of the CDR3 is TGTGCCAGCTCACCGTCAGGGGACACTTTCGAGCAGTACTTC. It translates to CASSPSGDTFEQYF. V is TRBV18 and J is TRBJ2-7, with a possible D match to TRBD1 (6 bases). V gave up 3 bases and J gave up 6 bases, with 15 bases separating them. The CDR3 is 14 residues long. CDR1 and CDR2 from the germline V gene are KGHSH and LQKENI.

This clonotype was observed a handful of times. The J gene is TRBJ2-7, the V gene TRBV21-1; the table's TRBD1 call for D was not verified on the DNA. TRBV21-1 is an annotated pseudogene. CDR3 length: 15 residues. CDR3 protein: CASSLPGQGPHEQYF. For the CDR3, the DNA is TGTGCCAGCAGCCTCCCGGGACAGGGCCCCCACGAGCAGTACTTC.